A selection of T cell receptor beta chains follows, all from one sample in a study of CD8+ T cells in alopecia areata. Libraries were prepared by immunoSEQ multiplex PCR; TCRdb keeps only in-frame clonotypes and omits some of them. The table records around 300,000 clones, 50% to 75% of them present only once. The sequencing used CD4+ T cells sorted from blood, collected at approximately week 51, from a patient treated with tofacitinib. These receptors all stem from a human donor with alopecia areata. CDR3s include the opening cysteine and the closing phenylalanine or tryptophan. A D gene is named only where the DNA matches it firmly. Not all rows give a size; the values are once, few, many and, for expanded clones, a class.

few	TRBV27	TRBJ1-5	-	16	TGTGCCAGCAGTTTGGCGACAGGCCTCGGCAATCAGCCCCAGCATTTT	CASSLATGLGNQPQHF
few	TRBV18	TRBJ1-1	-	12	TGTGCCAGCTCACAAGCGAACACTGAAGCTTTCTTT	CASSQANTEAFF
-	TRBV7-2	TRBJ2-3	TRBD2	16	TGTGCCAGCAGCTTAAGGGGACTAGCGTTTGCAGATACGCAGTATTTT	CASSLRGLAFADTQYF
-	TRBV19	TRBJ2-5	-	15	TGTGCCAGTAGTCCGGGGTACGGCGATGAAGAGACCCAGTACTTC	CASSPGYGDEETQYF
-	TRBV4-3	TRBJ2-4	TRBD1	15	TGCGCCAGCAGCCAAGAGGGGACAGGGCCAAACATTCAGTACTTC	CASSQEGTGPNIQYF
-	TRBV29-1	TRBJ1-2	-	10	TGCAGCGTGGGAGAACATGGCTACACCTTC	CSVGEHGYTF
-	TRBV10-3	TRBJ2-3	-	14	TGTGCCATCAGTGAGCCGACCGACATTGATACGCAGTATTTT	CAISEPTDIDTQYF
-	TRBV10-2	TRBJ2-6	-	17	TGCGCCAGCAGACCCTCGGGTGGGGGCCCTGGGGCCAACGTCCTGACTTTC	CASRPSGGGPGANVLTF
-	TRBV9	TRBJ2-2	TRBD1	16	TGTGCCAGCAGCGTTACTCCGGGACAGAACAGCGGGGAGCTGTTTTTT	CASSVTPGQNSGELFF
few	TRBV4-1	TRBJ2-2	-	15	TGCGCCAGCAGCGCCCGGGAGAAACACACCGGGGAGCTGTTTTTT	CASSAREKHTGELFF
few	TRBV7-2	TRBJ2-7	TRBD2	18	TGTGCCAGCAGCTTAGTAGCGGGGGGGGTCCCCCGTCCCTACGAGCAGTACTTC	CASSLVAGGVPRPYEQYF
-	TRBV7-2	TRBJ2-2	-	16	TGTGCCTGCAAAGGACGACTCTTTCCTAACACCGGGGAGCTGTTTTTT	CACKGRLFPNTGELFF
-	TRBV6-1	TRBJ2-7	-	13	TGTGCCAGCAGTGAGCGGAGCCCCAGGGAGCAGTACTTC	CASSERSPREQYF
few	TRBV29-1	TRBJ1-2	TRBD1	12	TGCAGCGTTGATAACAGGGGATATGGCTACACCTTC	CSVDNRGYGYTF
few	TRBV27	TRBJ1-1	-	14	TGTGCCAGCAGTTCGACTGCTCAGAACACTGAAGCTTTCTTT	CASSSTAQNTEAFF
few	TRBV20-1	TRBJ2-5	-	11	TGCAGTGCTTCCCGACAAGAGACCCAGTACTTC	CSASRQETQYF
-	TRBV2	TRBJ2-3	TRBD2	14	TGTGCCAGCCTTCGCGGGGGGATTGCAGATACGCAGTATTTT	CASLRGGIADTQYF
few	TRBV29-1	TRBJ1-5	TRBD1	14	TGCAGCGTGGGACAGTCCGATAGCAATCAGCCCCAGCATTTT	CSVGQSDSNQPQHF
-	TRBV4-1	TRBJ1-5	TRBD1	15	TGCGCCAGCAGCCACCCGGGACAGCTCAATCAGCCCCAGCATTTT	CASSHPGQLNQPQHF
few	TRBV29-1	TRBJ2-2	-	12	TGCAGCGTTGGCTCGAACACCGGGGAGCTGTTTTTT	CSVGSNTGELFF
few	TRBV29-1	TRBJ2-3	TRBD2	14	TGCAGCGGTTACAGCGGGGGGGGCACAGATACGCAGTATTTT	CSGYSGGGTDTQYF
-	TRBV27	TRBJ2-5	TRBD1	14	TGTGCCAGCAGTACCGGACAGGGTCAAGAGACCCAGTACTTC	CASSTGQGQETQYF
few	TRBV10-1	TRBJ2-1	-	14	TGCGCCAGCAGAAATAGCGGTCCGGACACTGAGCAGTTCTTC	CASRNSGPDTEQFF
once	TRBV2	TRBJ2-5	-	15	TGTGCCAGCATCCTGGACCGTGAGTACCAAGAGACCCAGTACTTC	CASILDREYQETQYF
-	TRBV29-1	TRBJ1-4	-	14	TGCAGCGTTGTGTGGTCCACAACTAATGAAAAACTGTTTTTT	CSVVWSTTNEKLFF
-	TRBV7-8	TRBJ2-2	TRBD1	15	TGTGCCAGCAGCCCCGGGACAGGGGACACCGGGGAGCTGTTTTTT	CASSPGTGDTGELFF
-	TRBV29-1	TRBJ2-1	TRBD1	13	TGCAGCGCCGCCGGGACAGGCTACAATGAGCAGTTCTTC	CSAAGTGYNEQFF
-	TRBV30	TRBJ1-1	-	11	TGTGCCTGGAGTAAGGGTCCTGAAGCTTTCTTT	CAWSKGPEAFF
few	TRBV25-1	TRBJ1-2	-	12	TGTGCCAGCAGTTACGGCGGCACCGGCTACACCTTC	CASSYGGTGYTF
-	TRBV7-2	TRBJ2-3	TRBD2	15	TGTGCCAGCAGCGAGCGGGGGGGCCGGACAGATACGCAGTATTTT	CASSERGGRTDTQYF
-	TRBV7-9	TRBJ1-4	TRBD1	14	TGTGCCAGCAGCCGGGACAGGAGAGATGAAAAACTGTTTTTT	CASSRDRRDEKLFF
-	TRBV6-1	TRBJ1-2	-	12	TGTGCCAGCAGCCCAGACCCCTATGGCTACACCTTC	CASSPDPYGYTF
few	TRBV5-1	TRBJ2-7	-	15	TGCGCCAGCAGCAGAATCGCACAGAGCTCCTACGAGCAGTACTTC	CASSRIAQSSYEQYF
-	TRBV27	TRBJ2-7	-	17	TGTGCCAGCAGTTCCTTACCGGGGGCCAAGAGCTCCTACGAGCAGTACTTC	CASSSLPGAKSSYEQYF
-	TRBV5-1	TRBJ2-5	-	14	TGCGCCAGCAGCTTGACAGGGATGCGGGAGACCCAGTACTTC	CASSLTGMRETQYF
-	TRBV7-8	TRBJ2-7	TRBD1	14	TGTGCCAGCAGCCACGACAGGGAGTCCTACGAGCAGTACTTC	CASSHDRESYEQYF
-	TRBV29-1	TRBJ1-1	-	12	TGCAGCGTGGTAAGGGGGGACACTGAAGCTTTCTTT	CSVVRGDTEAFF
-	TRBV5-1	TRBJ1-1	-	13	TGCGCCAGCAGCTTGAATGGCGGGGTTGGAGCTTTCTTT	CASSLNGGVGAFF
-	TRBV7-2	TRBJ2-1	-	15	TGTGCCAGCAGCTTGAGGCGGAGCTCCTACAATGAGCAGTTCTTC	CASSLRRSSYNEQFF
few	TRBV30	TRBJ2-3	TRBD2	17	TGTGCCTGGAGTGTAACCCGGACTAGCGGGCTGACAGATACGCAGTATTTT	CAWSVTRTSGLTDTQYF
-	TRBV5-6	TRBJ2-3	-	12	TGTGCCAGCAGCCACGGGATCCTTACGCAGTATTTT	CASSHGILTQYF
-	TRBV19	TRBJ2-1	TRBD2	18	TGTGCCAGTAGTGGGCCTGGCGGGGGGGCTTTGAGCTACAATGAGCAGTTCTTC	CASSGPGGGALSYNEQFF
-	TRBV14	TRBJ2-7	-	15	TGTGCCAGCAGCCTTCGCCGGGACCCTGGCCCCGAGCAGTACTTC	CASSLRRDPGPEQYF
-	TRBV30	TRBJ1-5	-	13	TGTGCCTGGAGTGTAGACGGGGATCAGCCCCAGCATTTT	CAWSVDGDQPQHF
-	TRBV4-1	TRBJ2-1	-	14	TGCGCCAGCAGCCGCGGACGGGGACGGGACGAGCAGTTCTTC	CASSRGRGRDEQFF
-	TRBV7-9	TRBJ2-7	TRBD2	14	TGTGCCAGCAGCTTAAAACTAGCGGAACCCGAGCAGTACTTC	CASSLKLAEPEQYF
once	TRBV27	TRBJ1-1	-	13	TGTGCCAGCAGTTTGGCAGGGAGGCCTGAAGCTTTCTTT	CASSLAGRPEAFF
few	TRBV7-9	TRBJ1-1	-	10	TGTGCCAGCAGCTTAAAACAGGCCACGTTT	CASSLKQATF
-	TRBV6-1	TRBJ2-7	-	15	TGTGCCAGCAGTGATGGAGGGGGACCCTCCTACGAGCAGTACTTC	CASSDGGGPSYEQYF
-	TRBV25-1	TRBJ1-5	TRBD1	15	TGTGCCAGCAGTGAACCCGGGACAGGGGTTCAGCCCCAGCATTTT	CASSEPGTGVQPQHF
few	TRBV29-1	TRBJ2-3	-	16	TGCAGCGTTTCACTTCCGAAGGGCGGTGGCACAGATACGCAGTATTTT	CSVSLPKGGGTDTQYF
few	TRBV19	TRBJ1-1	-	11	TGTGCCAGTAGGACTAACAAGGAAGCTTTCTTT	CASRTNKEAFF
-	TRBV29-1	TRBJ1-4	TRBD1	12	TGCAGCGCCCAACAGGGGGGCGAAAAACTGTTTTTT	CSAQQGGEKLFF
-	TRBV15	TRBJ2-1	TRBD1	17	TGTGCCACCAGCAGAGAAGTTCGACAGGGGAGTTACAATGAGCAGTTCTTC	CATSREVRQGSYNEQFF
-	TRBV7-9	TRBJ1-1	-	15	TGTGCCAGCAGCCTACTGACAGGCATTGGCACTGAAGCTTTCTTT	CASSLLTGIGTEAFF
-	TRBV29-1	TRBJ2-5	TRBD2	12	TGCAGCGGACACGGGGGGCAAGAGACCCAGTACTTC	CSGHGGQETQYF
-	TRBV30	TRBJ2-2	-	12	TGTGCCTGGGACCCGAACACCGGGGAGCTGTTTTTT	CAWDPNTGELFF